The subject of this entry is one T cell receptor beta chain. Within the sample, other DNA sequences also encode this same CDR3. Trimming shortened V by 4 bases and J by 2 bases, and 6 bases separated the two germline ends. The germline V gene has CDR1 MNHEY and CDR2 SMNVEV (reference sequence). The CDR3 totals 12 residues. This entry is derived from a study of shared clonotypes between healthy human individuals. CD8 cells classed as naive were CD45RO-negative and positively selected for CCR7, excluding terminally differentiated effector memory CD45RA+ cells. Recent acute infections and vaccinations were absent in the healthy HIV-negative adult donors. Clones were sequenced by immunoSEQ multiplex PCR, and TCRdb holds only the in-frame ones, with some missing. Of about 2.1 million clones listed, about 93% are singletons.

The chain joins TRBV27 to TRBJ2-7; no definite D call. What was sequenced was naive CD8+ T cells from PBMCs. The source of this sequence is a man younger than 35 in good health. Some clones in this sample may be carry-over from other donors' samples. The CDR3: CASSSSPYEQYF. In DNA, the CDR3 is TGTGCCAGCAGTTCCAGTCCCTACGAGCAGTACTTC.